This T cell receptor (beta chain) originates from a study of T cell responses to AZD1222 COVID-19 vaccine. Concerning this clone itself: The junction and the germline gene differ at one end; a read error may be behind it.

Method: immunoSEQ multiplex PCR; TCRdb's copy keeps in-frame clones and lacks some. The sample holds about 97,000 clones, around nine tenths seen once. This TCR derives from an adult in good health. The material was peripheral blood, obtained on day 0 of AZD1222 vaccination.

CDR3 sequence reads: CASSRRGPNTGELLF. As DNA, the CDR3 is TGTGCCAGCAGCCGGAGGGGGCCGAACACCGGGGAGCTGCTTTTT. The J gene is TRBJ2-2, the V gene TRBV3-1 (or the pseudogene TRBV3-2), with a tentative D call TRBD1 (7 bases). This CDR3 has 15 amino acids. The germline gives CDR1 LGHDT, CDR2 YNNKEL (reference sequence).